This passage covers 14 T cell receptor beta chains from one sample sequenced in a study of cytomegalovirus exposure and HLA in healthy donors (dated by TCRdb to the late 2010s). The library was generated by the immunoSEQ multiplex PCR assay. For the multiplex PCR, a mixture combining 60 forward primers for TCR Vbeta segments and 13 reverse primers for TCR Jbeta segments was used. What TCRdb holds here is the immuneACCESS table cut down to in-frame rearrangements. Part of the clones is not present; checked against another copy, under half of the missing clones reflect an unresolved V gene, and the others are unexplained. Recorded for this sample are around 200,000 clones; roughly 85% of them occurred a single time. Around 1.8% of the sample is held by the ten biggest clonotypes. The sequencing sample was made of PBMCs. Receptor source: a man aged 18-30 years in good health and CMV-seronegative.

CDR3 coding DNA: TGCAGCGTTGCACAGGGGCTCTCCTACGAGCAGTACTTC. Amino acid sequence: CSVAQGLSYEQYF. This sequence joins TRBV29-1 and TRBJ2-7; 7 bases are a match to TRBD1. There are 13 residues in the CDR3. Per germline, CDR1 SQVTM and CDR2 ANQGSEA. Trimming took 4 bases from V and 0 from J; bases not matched to a gene: 3.

The CDR3 reads CATQQTWLNTEAFF. CDR3 coding DNA: TGTGCCACCCAACAGACCTGGTTGAACACTGAAGCTTTCTTT. V is TRBV7-2 and J is TRBJ1-1; D is ambiguous. The germline V gene encodes CDR1 SGHTA and CDR2 FQGNSA. This CDR3 has 14 amino acids. V dropped 10 bases and J dropped 0 bases, with 15 bases sitting between them.

The V call is TRBV5-4, the J call TRBJ1-1, with D tentatively TRBD1 (6 bases). The length of the CDR3 is 15 residues. V was trimmed by 5 bases and J by 4 bases, leaving 18 bases between them. CDR1 is SGHNT and CDR2 is YYREEE in the germline V gene (reference sequence). CDR3 in amino acids: CASRSGGGAFTEAFF. CDR3 DNA: TGTGCCAGCAGATCGGGAGGGGGGGCTTTCACTGAAGCTTTCTTT.

V usage is TRBV5-4 and J usage is TRBJ2-1; the match to TRBD1 covers 10 bases. Germline V gives CDR1 SGHNT, CDR2 YYREEE (reference sequence). The V segment lost 2 bases and the J segment 8 bases; nucleotides outside the gene matches: 10. This CDR3 is 16 amino acids long. The DNA for the CDR3 is TGTGCCAGCAGCTTTACCGGGACAGGGGTTCTCGATGAGCAGTTCTTC. Translating it yields CASSFTGTGVLDEQFF.

This clone was observed a handful of times. V and J are TRBV21-1 and TRBJ1-1. TRBV21-1 is a pseudogene segment. The CDR3 covers 13 residues. The CDR3 DNA sequence: TGTGCCAGCAGCAACTGCGGGAACACTGAAGCTTTCTTT. Amino acid sequence: CASSNCGNTEAFF.

This chain links TRBV11-3 with TRBJ2-7; unclear D gene. Trimming cost V 0 bases and J 3 bases, with 9 bases left between them. The CDR3 is 14 amino acids. Per germline, CDR1 SGHNT and CDR2 YENEEA. The CDR3 DNA sequence: TGTGCCAGCAGCTTAGACAGAATTTTCTACGAGCAGTACTTC. The encoded protein is CASSLDRIFYEQYF.

The J gene is TRBJ2-5, the V gene TRBV18, with D unresolved. Trimming removed 3 bases from V and 1 base from J, with 6 bases in between. Germline loops: CDR1 KGHSH, CDR2 LQKENI. The CDR3 has 13 residues. The CDR3 loop is CASSPELQETQYF. CDR3 in DNA: TGTGCCAGCTCACCGGAGCTCCAAGAGACCCAGTACTTC.

The V and J genes are TRBV5-6 and TRBJ1-1; tentative D call: TRBD1 (5 bases). This CDR3 spans 12 amino acids. Germline V gene data show CDR1 as SGHDT and CDR2 as YYEEEE. The V end lost 2 bases, the J end lost 10 bases, and 12 bases lay between the germline ends. The CDR3 is CASSLPTGGAFF. The CDR3 DNA sequence: TGTGCCAGCAGCTTACCCACAGGCGGAGCTTTCTTT.

This clone was observed a few times. The chain combines TRBV7-8 with TRBJ2-3; tentative D call: TRBD2 (5 bases). Germline V CDR1 and CDR2: SGHVS, FQNEAQ. V was pared by 4 bases and J by 2 bases, with 16 bases between. CDR3 size: 16 residues. CDR3 nucleotide sequence: TGTGCCAGCAGCTCCGGTGGTGGGAGACTCACAGATACGCAGTATTTT. Amino acids: CASSSGGGRLTDTQYF.

The rearrangement links TRBV18 to TRBJ1-1, with D maybe TRBD1 (5 bases). Germline-derived CDR1 and CDR2 are KGHSH and LQKENI. The CDR3 runs 14 residues. V was shortened by 5 bases and J by 1 base, with 11 bases between the two germline ends. CDR3 coding DNA: TGTGCCAGCTCATTTACAGGTGCGAACACTGAAGCTTTCTTT. It codes for CASSFTGANTEAFF. The full variable domain, in which reference TRBV18 and TRBJ1-1 provide the parts outside the CDR3, is NAGVMQNPRHLVRRRGQEARLRCSPMKGHSHVYWYRQLPEEGLKFMVYLQKENIIDESGMPKERFSAEFPKEGPSILRIQQVVRGDSAAYFCASSFTGANTEAFFGQGTRLTVV.

The chain couples TRBV5-6 to TRBJ1-2, with 7 bases aligning to TRBD1. CDR3 length: 15 amino acids. The germline V gene encodes CDR1 SGHDT and CDR2 YYEEEE. Unmatched junction bases numbered 6, after V lost 0 bases and J lost 4 bases. The CDR3 DNA follows: TGTGCCAGCAGCTTGGGAGGGGGCAGTGTCTATGGCTACACCTTC. Translating it yields CASSLGGGSVYGYTF.

This rearrangement joins TRBV7-8 to TRBJ2-7; D possibly corresponds to TRBD1 (6 bases). CDR3 length equals 15 residues. The germline V and J ends were trimmed by 0 bases and 2 bases, with 11 bases remaining between them. Germline lookup yields CDR1 SGHVS and CDR2 FQNEAQ. CDR3 in amino acids: CASSLARTATYEQYF. The CDR3 coding sequence is TGTGCCAGCAGCTTAGCGCGGACAGCTACCTACGAGCAGTACTTC.

This chain joins TRBV13 and TRBJ1-2; the D gene is possibly TRBD1 (5 bases). Germline V CDR1 and CDR2: PRHDT, FYEKMQ (reference sequence). The germline V and J ends were trimmed by 1 base and 4 bases, with 10 bases remaining between them. This CDR3 region has 14 residues. The CDR3: CASSLVQGSYGYTF. The CDR3 DNA follows: TGTGCCAGCAGCTTAGTCCAGGGATCCTATGGCTACACCTTC.

The gene calls are TRBV5-1 and TRBJ2-7, with TRBD2 matching 9 bases. Per germline, CDR1 SGHRS and CDR2 YFSETQ. The CDR3 sequence is 14 residues long. V dropped 6 bases and J dropped 3; count of bases not matched to a gene: 7. This chain's CDR3 is CASTSGDYLYEQYF. The DNA for the CDR3 is TGCGCCAGCACTAGCGGGGACTACCTCTACGAGCAGTACTTC. The full variable domain, its missing parts supplied by reference TRBV5-1 and TRBJ2-7, is KAGVTQTPRYLIKTRGQQVTLSCSPISGHRSVSWYQQTPGQGLQFLFEYFSETQRNKGNFPGRFSGRQFSNSRSEMNVSTLELGDSALYLCASTSGDYLYEQYFGPGTRLTVT.